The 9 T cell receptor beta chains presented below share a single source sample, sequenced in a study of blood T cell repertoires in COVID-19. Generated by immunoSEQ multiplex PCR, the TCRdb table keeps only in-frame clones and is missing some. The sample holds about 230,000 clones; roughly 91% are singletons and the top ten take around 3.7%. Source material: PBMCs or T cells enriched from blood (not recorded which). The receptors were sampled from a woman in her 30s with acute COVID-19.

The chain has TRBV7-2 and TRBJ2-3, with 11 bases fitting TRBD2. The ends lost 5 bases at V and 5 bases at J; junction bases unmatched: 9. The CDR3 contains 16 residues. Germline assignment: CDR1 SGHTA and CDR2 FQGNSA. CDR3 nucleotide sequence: TGTGCCAGCAGCGGGCTAGCGGGGGGCCCGTTAGATACGCAGTATTTT. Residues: CASSGLAGGPLDTQYF.

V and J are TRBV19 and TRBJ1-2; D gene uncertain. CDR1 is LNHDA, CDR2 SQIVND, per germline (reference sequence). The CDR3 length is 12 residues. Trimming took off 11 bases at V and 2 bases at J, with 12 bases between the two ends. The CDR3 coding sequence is TGTGCCGGAGGGAACAGAAACTATGGCTACACCTTC. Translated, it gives CAGGNRNYGYTF.

The DNA for the CDR3 is TGTGCCACCGCAACAGGGGACTATGGCTACACCTTC. It yields the protein CATATGDYGYTF. This chain links TRBV24-1 with TRBJ1-2; 7 positions match TRBD1. The CDR3 extends over 12 amino acids. Unmatched junction bases numbered 3, after V lost 9 bases and J lost 3 bases. Germline V gene data show CDR1 as KGHDR and CDR2 as SFDVKD.

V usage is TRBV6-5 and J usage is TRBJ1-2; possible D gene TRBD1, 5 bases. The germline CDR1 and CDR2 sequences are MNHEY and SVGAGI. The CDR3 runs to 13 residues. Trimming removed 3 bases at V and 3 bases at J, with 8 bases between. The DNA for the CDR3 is TGTGCCAGCAGTTATTCCAGGGACTATGGCTACACCTTC. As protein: CASSYSRDYGYTF.

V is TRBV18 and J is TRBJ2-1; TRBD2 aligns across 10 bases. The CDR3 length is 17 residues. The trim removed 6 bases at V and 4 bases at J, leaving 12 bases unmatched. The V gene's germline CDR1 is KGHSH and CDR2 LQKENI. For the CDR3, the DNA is TGTGCCAGCTCGCCTGCTAGCGGGGGCCCACTTTACAATGAGCAGTTCTTC. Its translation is CASSPASGGPLYNEQFF.

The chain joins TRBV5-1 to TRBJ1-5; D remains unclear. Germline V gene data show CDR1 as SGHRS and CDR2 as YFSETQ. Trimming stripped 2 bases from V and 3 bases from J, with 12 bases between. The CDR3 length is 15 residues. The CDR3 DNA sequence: TGCGCCAGCAGCTTAGAGGGAGTAAACAATCAGCCCCAGCATTTT. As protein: CASSLEGVNNQPQHF.

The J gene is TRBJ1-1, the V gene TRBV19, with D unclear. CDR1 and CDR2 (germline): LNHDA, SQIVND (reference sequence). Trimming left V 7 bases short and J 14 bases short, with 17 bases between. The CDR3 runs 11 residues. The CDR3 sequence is CASIGGGRSFF. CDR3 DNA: TGTGCCAGTATTGGCGGAGGGCGCTCGTTCTTT. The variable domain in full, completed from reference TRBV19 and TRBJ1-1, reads DGGITQSPKYLFRKEGQNVTLSCEQNLNHDAMYWYRQDPGQGLRLIYYSQIVNDFQKGDIAEGYSVSREKKESFPLTVTSAQKNPTAFYLCASIGGGRSFFGQGTRLTVV.

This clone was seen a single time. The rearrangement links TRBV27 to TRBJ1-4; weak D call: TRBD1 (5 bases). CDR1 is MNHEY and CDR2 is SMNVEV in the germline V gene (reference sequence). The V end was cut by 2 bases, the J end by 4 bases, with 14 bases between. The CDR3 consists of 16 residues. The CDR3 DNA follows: TGTGCCAGCAGTTTAAGGGGCGGGATAATTAATGAAAAACTGTTTTTT. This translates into CASSLRGGIINEKLFF.

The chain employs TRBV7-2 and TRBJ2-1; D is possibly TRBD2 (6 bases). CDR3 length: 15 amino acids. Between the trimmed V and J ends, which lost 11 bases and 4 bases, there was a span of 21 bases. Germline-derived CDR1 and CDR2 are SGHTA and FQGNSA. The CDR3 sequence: CAASTRGEGYNEQFF. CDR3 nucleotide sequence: TGTGCCGCATCAACCCGCGGGGAAGGATACAATGAGCAGTTCTTC.